This T cell receptor beta chain was documented in a study of T-cell reconstitution after alpha-beta-depleted transplantation in children. A TCRbeta library incorporating unique molecular identifiers was prepared. In TCRdb, the PCR reads were re-called with MiXCR into one record per CDR3 protein. The repertoire holds fewer than 450,000 distinct CDR3 sequences, about 16% seen once, with approximately 44% in the top ten. V gave up 1 base and J gave up 6 bases, with 10 bases separating them. CDR3 size: 13 residues. Germline CDR1 SGHTA, CDR2 FQGNSA. Whole-study findings and limits: Reports say that about two months after transplant, the alpha-beta T cells came out of several hundred graft clones that had expanded.

With respect to this clonotype: Its antigen is not identified.

The chain has TRBV7-2 and TRBJ2-7; D not resolved. Sequenced here: PBMCs, mostly from graft donor cells, sampled 360 days after TCRalphabeta/CD19-depleted stem cell transplant. The sequence derives from a male patient aged 2 to 10 who had a stem cell transplant for acute lymphoblastic leukemia, so the T cells may come from the graft donor. CDR3: CASSLVGSLEQYF. Here the CDR3 DNA reads TGTGCCAGCAGCTTAGTGGGCTCTCTCGAGCAGTACTTC.